These T cell receptor beta chains were read from a single sample in a study of cytomegalovirus exposure and HLA in healthy donors. TCRdb keeps only in-frame clones here, not all; method: immunoSEQ multiplex PCR. This table holds approximately 180,000 clones, around four fifths found once. Source material: PBMCs. All receptors derive from a woman aged 40 to 50 in good health and CMV-seronegative. CDR3s include the opening cysteine and the closing phenylalanine or tryptophan. D genes are given only for firm matches. Expanded clones are given a class, and other clones once, few, many or no size at all.

CDR3aa	CDR3nt	abundance	v_gene	j_gene	d_gene
CAIGRTVDYGYTF	TGTGCCATCGGACGGACAGTCGACTATGGCTACACCTTC	-	TRBV10-3	TRBJ1-2	-
CASSQQKGAGEKLFF	TGTGCCAGCAGCCAACAAAAGGGGGCAGGGGAAAAACTGTTTTTT	-	TRBV14	TRBJ1-4	TRBD1
CSSRGGSMNTEAFF	TGCAGCTCCCGAGGGGGTTCCATGAACACTGAAGCTTTCTTT	-	TRBV29-1	TRBJ1-1	-
CASRLRQVYTQYF	TGTGCCAGCAGACTTAGACAGGTCTATACGCAGTATTTT	-	TRBV28	TRBJ2-3	-
CASSPFLAGSTGELFF	TGTGCCAGCTCACCATTCCTAGCGGGATCCACCGGGGAGCTGTTTTTT	-	TRBV18	TRBJ2-2	TRBD2
CASSLEGGRNEQFF	TGTGCCAGCAGTTTGGAAGGGGGCAGGAATGAGCAGTTCTTC	-	TRBV27	TRBJ2-1	TRBD1
CASSPEPGLARNEQFF	TGCGCCAGCAGCCCGGAACCGGGACTAGCGAGGAATGAGCAGTTCTTC	-	TRBV4-1	TRBJ2-1	TRBD2
CASSFVTSNGEQFF	TGTGCCAGCAGCTTCGTGACTAGCAACGGTGAGCAGTTCTTC	-	TRBV7-3	TRBJ2-1	TRBD2
CASSLEWQRYLNTGELFF	TGTGCCAGCAGCTTAGAATGGCAGCGTTACCTGAACACCGGGGAGCTGTTTTTT	once	TRBV11-3	TRBJ2-2	-
CASSQGGSYGYTF	TGTGCCAGTAGCCAAGGGGGCTCCTATGGCTACACCTTC	few	TRBV25-1	TRBJ1-2	TRBD1
CSVEDSEGYTF	TGCAGCGTTGAGGACAGTGAAGGCTACACCTTC	-	TRBV29-1	TRBJ1-2	-
CASSSGQGNTEAFF	TGTGCCAGCAGCTCGGGACAGGGGAACACTGAAGCTTTCTTT	few	TRBV11-3	TRBJ1-1	TRBD1
CASSLSSGAYNEQFF	TGTGCCAGCAGCTTATCTAGCGGAGCCTACAATGAGCAGTTCTTC	-	TRBV7-8	TRBJ2-1	TRBD2
CASRSGQGLNTEAFF	TGTGCCAGCAGATCCGGACAGGGTTTGAACACTGAAGCTTTCTTT	-	TRBV6-5	TRBJ1-1	TRBD1
CAWSEQGALPYEQYF	TGTGCCTGGAGTGAACAGGGGGCACTTCCCTACGAGCAGTACTTC	-	TRBV30	TRBJ2-7	TRBD1
CASSFGSGSSYEQYF	TGTGCCAGCAGTTTTGGTAGCGGGAGCTCCTACGAGCAGTACTTC	-	TRBV27	TRBJ2-7	TRBD2
CASSASSRSGNTEAFF	TGTGCCAGCAGTGCGAGTAGTAGGTCGGGGAACACTGAAGCTTTCTTT	medium-sized	TRBV2	TRBJ1-1	-
CASSQRGGRSPLHF	TGCGCCAGCAGCCAACGGGGGGGTCGGTCACCCCTCCACTTT	-	TRBV4-3	TRBJ1-6	-
CASRMAGKETQYF	TGCGCCAGCAGGATGGCAGGGAAAGAGACCCAGTACTTC	-	TRBV5-1	TRBJ2-5	-
CASSYEGVSTDTQYF	TGTGCCAGCAGTTATGAGGGGGTTAGCACAGATACGCAGTATTTT	-	TRBV6-5	TRBJ2-3	-